This TCR beta chain stems from a study of OX40 agonist ivuxolimab in advanced cancers. Notes on the research overall: The costimulatory receptor OX40 (CD134) was targeted by ivuxolimab, a fully human IgG2 agonistic monoclonal antibody. Intravenous ivuxolimab was administered to patients every 2 weeks at six dose levels: 0.01, 0.1, 0.3, 1.5, 3 and 10 mg/kg. Of the approximately 54 patients in dose escalation, about 20 had hepatocellular carcinoma, approximately 15 had melanoma, 9 had renal cell carcinoma and 9 had head and neck cancer. A male proportion of roughly 80% and a mean age of roughly 58 years, ranging from about 23 to 79, were recorded for the dose-escalation cohort. Patients were allowed to have had prior anti-PD-1, anti-PD-L1 or anti-CTLA-4 therapy, and approximately 39% of the dose-escalation patients had been treated with checkpoint inhibitors. Partial responses occurred in three dose-escalation patients: two with cutaneous melanoma and one with hepatocellular carcinoma. Peripheral TCRbeta sequencing was intended to test whether TCR sequence diversity was altered and clonal T-cell expansion was caused by ivuxolimab. The paper covers the monotherapy dose-escalation part of the phase I ivuxolimab trial, which included N of about 50 patients.

On this clone itself: There is no known antigen for this receptor. No qualities accompany the bases; no much larger clone lies one base away.

The CDR3 contains 13 residues, cysteine and phenylalanine counted. Solely the CDR3 DNA is kept, with 39 bases framed from the first base. CDR1 SGHTA and CDR2 FQGNSA are derived from the germline V gene. A distance of 9 bases separates the germline ends of V and J, which lose 6 bases and 0 bases respectively. Findings and caveats that apply to the study as a whole: In the 0.1-3.0 mg/kg groups, partial responders had among the lowest normalized peripheral clonal expansion, particularly in CD8+ T cells. Low levels of normalized T-cell clonal expansion were also shown by some nonresponding patients. The antigen specificity of the peripheral T cells that underwent clonal expansion was not determined. Clonal expansion of both CD4+ and CD8+ blood T cells was observed from baseline to week 6 at doses 0.1 to 3.0 mg/kg. After ivuxolimab, CD8+ T cells had more expanded clones than CD4+ T cells on average.

Patients with autoimmune disease history or receiving systemic immunosuppression were excluded from the trial. Peripheral blood for TCR sequencing was collected from all dose cohorts at baseline, on cycle 4 day 1, and on cycle 7 day 1. The samples were taken from a phase I, first-in-human, multicenter, open-label dose-escalation trial of ivuxolimab. The trial enrolled adults with locally advanced or metastatic head and neck squamous cell, hepatocellular, melanoma or renal cell carcinoma. CD4+ and CD8+ T cells were sorted separately from peripheral blood before TCR sequencing. To sequence the TCRbeta CDR3 region, genomic DNA was isolated from the sorted cells. TCRbeta CDR3 regions were sequenced using the immunoSEQ Assay. Sourced from immuneACCESS, this table was stored by TCRdb with only in-frame sequences that have V and J called. A share of the clones is absent; for the studies checked, an unresolved V gene accounts for under half, and the remainder has no known explanation. The sample table records about 37,000 clones; about 90% of these occur just once. Of the sample, around 35% is held by the ten largest clones.

The sequence joins TRBV7-2 to TRBJ2-7; the D gene cannot be resolved reliably. Specimen: CD4+ or CD8+ T cells sorted from blood, collected in a trial of the OX40 agonist ivuxolimab. The sequence came from an adult with an advanced solid tumor such as melanoma, head and neck, liver or kidney cancer. The DNA sequence is given as TGTGCCAGCAGTGTCTTTAGCTCCTACGAGCAGTACTTC. Its translation reads: CASSVFSSYEQYF.